This entry lists 26 T cell receptor beta chains sequenced from one sample in a study of blood T cell repertoires in COVID-19. The protocol was immunoSEQ multiplex PCR, while the TCRdb copy is restricted to in-frame clones and leaves out a portion. This sample has tens of thousands of clones; around four fifths occur once, and the top ten carry roughly 2.5%. Sequenced input: peripheral blood. These TCRs come from an elderly man with active or convalescent COVID-19.

This clone was seen a handful of times. The rearrangement links TRBV4-1 to TRBJ1-1; D is possibly TRBD1 (6 bases). This CDR3 region has 15 residues. V lost 4 bases and J lost 3, with 15 bases in between. The germline CDR1 and CDR2 sequences are MGHRA and YSYEKL. The CDR3 DNA sequence: TGCGCCAGCAGCCTCGGTCAGGGGCTCTACACTGAAGCTTTCTTT. Its translation is CASSLGQGLYTEAFF.

The chain is built from TRBV27 and TRBJ2-2, with D possibly TRBD1 on 6 matching bases. The CDR3 length is 16 residues. The germline V gene encodes CDR1 MNHEY and CDR2 SMNVEV (reference sequence). V was trimmed by 2 bases and J by 2 bases, leaving 12 bases between them. The CDR3 DNA reads as TGTGCCAGCAGTTTACTCGGACAGTTCAACACCGGGGAGCTGTTTTTT. Protein: CASSLLGQFNTGELFF.

The chain employs TRBV11-2 and TRBJ2-1, with D unresolved. Germline CDR1 reads SGHAT; CDR2 reads FQNNGV. The V end was cut by 4 bases, the J end by 3 bases, with 16 bases between. The length of the CDR3 is 16 residues. The CDR3 sequence is CASSSGPQDYYNEQFF. In DNA form, the CDR3 reads TGTGCCAGCAGCTCCGGCCCCCAGGATTACTACAATGAGCAGTTCTTC.

Only one count was recorded for this clone. The chain links TRBV6-2 or TRBV6-3 to TRBJ2-7, with TRBD1 identical over 8 bases. This CDR3 region has 14 residues. J was trimmed by 1 base and V by 5 bases; bases with no gene match: 4. Looked up from germline, CDR1 is MNHEY and CDR2 is SVGEGT. In DNA, the CDR3 is TGTGCCAGCAGTACCCGACAGGGGTCCTACGAGCAGTACTTC. Amino acid sequence: CASSTRQGSYEQYF.

The rearrangement uses TRBV27 and TRBJ1-6; 7 nucleotides align to TRBD1. The length of the CDR3 is 18 residues. V lost 4 bases and J lost 4; bases outside the gene matches: 13. Germline V gene lookup returns CDR1 MNHEY and CDR2 SMNVEV (reference sequence). The CDR3 DNA is TGTGCCAGCAGTTGCCGGAATAGACAGGGTAAGTATAATTCACCCCTCCACTTT. Encoded protein: CASSCRNRQGKYNSPLHF.

The chain is built from TRBV28 and TRBJ1-5; 7 bases align to TRBD1. The V gene's germline CDR1 is MDHEN and CDR2 SYDVKM. J gave up 3 bases and V 3 bases, and 5 bases lay outside the gene matches. The CDR3 sequence is 15 residues long. The CDR3: CASSFRGQYNQPQHF. The CDR3 DNA is TGTGCCAGCAGTTTTAGGGGACAGTACAATCAGCCCCAGCATTTT.

This clone turned up a few times. V and J are TRBV7-2 and TRBJ1-6; D may be TRBD1 (6 bases). The CDR3 runs to 15 residues. V lost 8 bases, J lost 3 bases, and 14 bases lay in between. CDR1 and CDR2 (germline): SGHTA, FQGNSA. This CDR3 is CASRGQSFYNSPLHF. In DNA form, the CDR3 reads TGTGCCAGCCGCGGACAGTCCTTCTATAATTCACCCCTCCACTTT. The variable domain in full, completed from reference TRBV7-2 and TRBJ1-6, reads GAGVSQSPSNKVTEKGKDVELRCDPISGHTALYWYRQSLGQGLEFLIYFQGNSAPDKSGLPSDRFSAERTGGSVSTLTIQRTQQEDSAVYLCASRGQSFYNSPLHFGNGTRLTVT.

V usage is TRBV7-9 and J usage is TRBJ2-4; 9 nucleotides align to TRBD1. Germline V gene sequence: CDR1 SEHNR, CDR2 FQNEAQ (reference sequence). V lost 6 bases to trimming and J lost 6 bases; unmatched junction nucleotides: 6. CDR3 length equals 14 residues. CDR3 bases: TGTGCCAGCAGTAGGACAGGGGATGGAAACATTCAGTACTTC. It codes for CASSRTGDGNIQYF.

Only a few counts were recorded for this clone. The chain employs TRBV29-1 and TRBJ2-7; unclear D gene. Deletions cut 4 bases from V and 2 bases from J, with 9 bases between. The germline V gene encodes CDR1 SQVTM and CDR2 ANQGSEA. The CDR3 runs 12 residues. CDR3 sequence: CSVGLGAYEQYF. DNA for the CDR3: TGCAGCGTTGGCCTCGGAGCCTACGAGCAGTACTTC.

The chain has TRBV11-3 and TRBJ2-1; 7 nucleotides align to TRBD1. V shed 5 bases and J 1 base; nucleotides not matched to a gene: 8. Germline CDR1 and CDR2: SGHNT and YENEEA. The CDR3 covers 16 residues. CDR3 residues: CASSPQGLASYNEQFF. The CDR3 nucleotides read TGTGCCAGCAGCCCACAGGGGCTAGCTTCCTACAATGAGCAGTTCTTC.

The rearrangement joins TRBV27 to TRBJ1-5; no clear D. Deletions cut 3 bases from V and 2 bases from J, with 5 bases between. The CDR3 sequence is 13 residues long. Germline CDR1 and CDR2: MNHEY and SMNVEV (reference sequence). The CDR3 nucleotides are TGTGCCAGCAGTTTTCGTGGCAATCAGCCCCAGCATTTT. Translation: CASSFRGNQPQHF.

The rearrangement links TRBV20-1 to TRBJ1-2, with D tentatively TRBD1 (5 bases). The CDR3 consists of 12 residues. The germline V gene has CDR1 DFQATT and CDR2 SNEGSKA (reference sequence). Trimming cost V 3 bases and J 2 bases, with 7 bases left between them. CDR3 amino acids: CSASPGNYGYTF. CDR3 bases: TGCAGTGCTAGTCCAGGGAACTATGGCTACACCTTC.

The chain combines TRBV7-2 with TRBJ1-4, with D hard to call. Looked up from germline, CDR1 is SGHTA and CDR2 is FQGNSA. The CDR3 sequence is 14 residues long. V dropped 2 bases and J dropped 8 bases, with 12 bases sitting between them. CDR3 DNA sequence: TGTGCCAGCAGCTTAAGGAGGTCCGGGGAAAAACTGTTTTTT. Residues: CASSLRRSGEKLFF.

The chain links TRBV28 to TRBJ2-4; 7 positions match TRBD1. J lost 5 bases, V lost 5 bases, and 3 bases had no gene match. The CDR3 is 13 residues long. Per the germline V gene, CDR1 is MDHEN and CDR2 is SYDVKM. CDR3 protein: CASSQGGQNIQYF. DNA for the CDR3: TGTGCCAGCAGTCAAGGGGGCCAAAACATTCAGTACTTC.

This chain links TRBV12-5 with TRBJ2-1; 7 bases line up with TRBD1. Trimming removed 1 base from V and 9 bases from J; junction bases left unmatched: 6. CDR1 LGHNT and CDR2 FRNRAP come from the germline V gene. CDR3 length: 14 amino acids. The CDR3 is CASGLGLGGFEQFF. CDR3 bases: TGTGCTAGTGGTTTGGGGCTAGGGGGCTTTGAGCAGTTCTTC.

J is TRBJ2-7 and V is TRBV6-2 or TRBV6-3; 9 positions agree with TRBD1. The CDR3 is made up of 14 amino acids. Germline lookup yields CDR1 MNHEY and CDR2 SVGEGT. Germline trimming cut 5 bases from V and 3 bases from J; bases unmatched to any gene: 5. Here the CDR3 reads CASSRTGGLYEQYF. Written as DNA, the CDR3 is TGTGCCAGCAGTCGTACAGGGGGCCTCTACGAGCAGTACTTC.

The J gene is TRBJ2-1, the V gene TRBV6-1, with D possibly TRBD1 on 5 matching bases. The CDR3 extends over 17 amino acids. V was shortened by 1 base and J by 0 bases, with 13 bases between the two germline ends. The germline V gene encodes CDR1 MNHNS and CDR2 SASEGT. CDR3 protein: CASSEVLGASSYNEQFF. The CDR3 coding sequence is TGTGCCAGCAGTGAAGTTCTAGGGGCGAGCTCCTACAATGAGCAGTTCTTC.

The chain combines TRBV6-2 or TRBV6-3 with TRBJ1-4, with a possible D match to TRBD1 (6 bases). V was pared by 4 bases and J by 0 bases, with 15 bases between. The CDR3 loop spans 17 amino acids. Germline CDR1 MNHEY, CDR2 SVGEGT. CDR3 DNA sequence: TGTGCCAGCAGTTTCCCGGGACACCCGGCAACTAATGAAAAACTGTTTTTT. This sequence encodes CASSFPGHPATNEKLFF.

The chain couples TRBV6-2 or TRBV6-3 to TRBJ1-2, with 7 bases fitting TRBD1. Trimming removed 6 bases from V and 4 bases from J; junction bases left unmatched: 11. Germline V CDR1 and CDR2: MNHEY, SVGEGT. The CDR3 consists of 15 residues. CDR3 coding DNA: TGTGCCAGCAGCCGACAGGGAAAGATCGGCTATGGCTACACCTTC. Amino acid sequence: CASSRQGKIGYGYTF.

This chain links TRBV6-4 with TRBJ1-1, with D possibly matching TRBD1 (6 bases). Trimming took off 3 bases at V and 7 bases at J, with 12 bases between the two ends. The CDR3 is made up of 13 amino acids. Germline V gives CDR1 MRHNA, CDR2 SNTAGT. The CDR3 coding sequence is TGTGCCAGCAGTGAGAGTAGGGGGAATGAAGCTTTCTTT. Protein: CASSESRGNEAFF.

The chain recombines TRBV5-1 with TRBJ2-1; 11 nucleotides align to TRBD2. The CDR3 extends over 15 amino acids. Germline CDR1 is SGHRS and CDR2 is YFSETQ. Trimming took 5 bases from V and 8 from J; bases not matched to a gene: 9. Here the CDR3 reads CASRGGLAGSYEQFF. DNA of the CDR3: TGCGCCAGCAGGGGAGGACTAGCGGGTAGTTATGAGCAGTTCTTC. Looking up the rest from reference TRBV5-1 and TRBJ2-1 gives the full variable domain: KAGVTQTPRYLIKTRGQQVTLSCSPISGHRSVSWYQQTPGQGLQFLFEYFSETQRNKGNFPGRFSGRQFSNSRSEMNVSTLELGDSALYLCASRGGLAGSYEQFFGPGTRLTVL.

The chain carries TRBV11-2 and TRBJ2-3; 7 bases agree with TRBD2. This CDR3 comprises 16 residues. Germline CDR1 and CDR2: SGHAT and FQNNGV. V gave up 5 bases and J gave up 7 bases; unmatched junction bases: 15. The CDR3 protein is CASSISRGGSANTQYF. In DNA, the CDR3 is TGTGCCAGCAGCATTTCGCGGGGCGGGAGCGCAAATACGCAGTATTTT.

This chain connects TRBV5-1 to TRBJ2-1; a weak D match, TRBD2 (6 bases). Germline CDR1 reads SGHRS; CDR2 reads YFSETQ. The CDR3 has 15 residues. The V end was cut by 2 bases, the J end by 0 bases, with 9 bases between. The CDR3, as DNA: TGCGCCAGCAGCTTAACTAGCAACTCCTACAATGAGCAGTTCTTC. Translating it yields CASSLTSNSYNEQFF.

The chain combines TRBV7-2 with TRBJ2-5, with D unclear. This CDR3 is built from 13 residues. Germline V gene data show CDR1 as SGHTA and CDR2 as FQGNSA. The V end lost 3 bases, the J end lost 2 bases, and 7 bases lay between the germline ends. The CDR3 reads CASSFRRQETQYF. CDR3 DNA sequence: TGTGCCAGCAGCTTCCGCAGGCAAGAGACCCAGTACTTC.

This rearrangement joins TRBV3-1 (or the pseudogene TRBV3-2) to TRBJ2-3, with TRBD1 as a possible D gene (6 bases). Looked up from germline, CDR1 is LGHDT and CDR2 is YNNKEL (reference sequence). The ends were cut back, 4 bases at V and 4 bases at J, with 12 bases in the middle. The CDR3 length is 14 residues. The DNA for the CDR3 is TGTGCCAGCAGCCCAATGGGGGCGTCAGATACGCAGTATTTT. Translating it yields CASSPMGASDTQYF.

The chain is built from TRBV6-5 and TRBJ1-6; TRBD1 is a possible D gene (6 bases). The CDR3 covers 15 residues. The germline V and J ends were trimmed by 5 bases and 7 bases, with 15 bases remaining between them. CDR1 MNHEY and CDR2 SVGAGI come from the germline V gene. The CDR3 reads CASSNGGGRNSPLHF. CDR3 bases: TGTGCCAGCAGTAACGGGGGGGGGCGAAATTCACCCCTCCACTTT.